The source of this T cell receptor (beta chain) is a study of graft-versus-host responses after intestinal transplantation. Study as a whole: Each recipient received anti-thymocyte globulin induction, then tacrolimus and steroids for about three years.

The ends were cut back, 5 bases at V and 5 bases at J, with 16 bases in the middle. From germline, CDR1 is MGHRA and CDR2 YSYEKL. The CDR3 is made up of 15 amino acids. The assay was immunoSEQ multiplex PCR, and TCRdb's table has in-frame clones only and misses some. The table lists about 7,800 clones, around 30% of them singletons. Labeling with CFSE marked 200,000 or so responder cells, which were plated with 200,000 or so irradiated, violet-dye-labeled stimulator cells. The sequencing here drew on alloreactive CD8+ T cells from a mixed lymphocyte reaction culture, taken before intestinal transplant. Subset of the sample: CFSE-low proliferating T cells sorted from roughly 6-day pre-transplant mixed lymphocyte reaction (GvH or HvG direction). V gene TRBV4-1 combines with J gene TRBJ1-3; no clear D gene. This clonotype was sampled from a human patient who received an intestinal transplant. In nucleotides, the CDR3 is TGCGCCAGCAGCTATCGAGAATTTTATCGAAACACCATATATTTT. Protein product: CASSYREFYRNTIYF.